A single sample is the source of the 29 T cell receptor beta chains below, sequenced in a study of T cells in Graves' hyperthyroidism and ophthalmopathy (dated by TCRdb to the late 2010s). Libraries were prepared through multiplex PCR. The sequencer listed for this sample is Illumina HiSeq 2000. The TCR beta CDR3 regions were amplified from the RNA transcripts. A first-round RT-PCR of the TCR CDR3 used the HTBI primer set with the Qiagen OneStep RT-PCR kit. Using fastp trimming at Q25 and MiXCR clonotype assembly, TCRdb reanalyzed the public sequencing data and kept in-frame beta chains. Rows are unified per CDR3 protein, each entry keeping the most common DNA and genes. Across this sample there are a few hundred thousand distinct CDR3 sequences, with approximately 16% seen only once. The ten largest clones take up roughly 3.4% of the sample. Sequencing was performed on blood. Receptors originate from a woman aged 40 to 50 with Graves' ophthalmopathy.

This chain links TRBV19 with TRBJ1-5, with TRBD1 matching over 7 bases. V shed 5 bases and J 1 base; nucleotides not matched to a gene: 5. CDR1 and CDR2 from the germline V gene are LNHDA and SQIVND (reference sequence). CDR3 length: 15 residues. In nucleotides, the CDR3 is TGTGCCAGTAGTTTGGACAGGTTAAGCAATCAGCCCCAGCATTTT. Protein sequence: CASSLDRLSNQPQHF.

The sample holds many counts of this clonotype. The chain employs TRBV7-3 and TRBJ2-2, with D possibly matching TRBD2 (5 bases). The germline V and J ends were trimmed by 9 bases and 0 bases, with 14 bases remaining between them. CDR3 size: 15 residues. Germline loops: CDR1 SGHTA, CDR2 FQGTGA. The CDR3 bases are TGTGCCAGTAAAAGCGGAACGGCGAACACCGGGGAGCTGTTTTTT. It is translated as CASKSGTANTGELFF.

This clonotype was counted only a few times. The chain is built from TRBV9 and TRBJ2-7, with 11 positions matching TRBD2. Germline CDR1 is SGDLS and CDR2 is YYNGEE. The V segment lost 4 bases and the J segment 6 bases; nucleotides outside the gene matches: 12. CDR3 length equals 16 residues. CDR3 region: CASSPEIAGGPVEQYF. The CDR3 region has the DNA TGTGCCAGCAGCCCAGAAATAGCGGGAGGGCCAGTCGAGCAGTACTTC.

The chain employs TRBV4-1 and TRBJ1-1; D is undetermined. The CDR3 spans 14 residues. The germline gives CDR1 MGHRA, CDR2 YSYEKL. Trimming took off 1 base at V and 3 bases at J, with 9 bases between the two ends. The chain's CDR3 is CASSQAGSYTEAFF. The CDR3 region has the DNA TGCGCCAGCAGCCAAGCCGGCAGCTACACTGAAGCTTTCTTT.

The chain links TRBV11-2 to TRBJ1-5; a possible D gene is TRBD1 (5 bases). Germline CDR1 and CDR2: SGHAT and FQNNGV. Trimming removed 1 base at V and 7 bases at J, with 17 bases between. The CDR3 runs 16 residues. The chain's CDR3 is CASSLGGQGGSQPQHF. In nucleotides, the CDR3 is TGTGCCAGCAGCTTAGGGGGCCAGGGTGGGAGCCAGCCCCAGCATTTT.

In this sample, this clonotype turned up many times. The chain is built from TRBV18 and TRBJ2-3; 11 bases line up with TRBD2. V was pared by 8 bases and J by 2 bases, with 9 bases of the junction left unmatched. Germline V gene sequence: CDR1 KGHSH, CDR2 LQKENI. The CDR3 extends over 16 amino acids. Here the CDR3 DNA reads TGTGCCAGCAAGCCGGAGGGACTAGCGGTCACAGATACGCAGTATTTT. As protein: CASKPEGLAVTDTQYF.

The chain links TRBV19 to TRBJ2-1, with 14 positions matching TRBD2. This CDR3 has 18 residues. Germline V CDR1 and CDR2: LNHDA, SQIVND (reference sequence). With V trimmed by 5 bases and J by 4 bases, 10 bases remained unmatched. CDR3 sequence reads: CASSPPGTSGGHYNEQFF. As DNA, the CDR3 is TGTGCCAGTAGTCCTCCCGGGACTAGCGGGGGCCATTACAATGAGCAGTTCTTC.

This clonotype was counted many times. V usage is TRBV28 and J usage is TRBJ1-5, with D perhaps matching TRBD1 (5 bases). Per germline, CDR1 MDHEN and CDR2 SYDVKM. V gave up 5 bases and J gave up 2 bases, with 13 bases separating them. This CDR3 comprises 15 residues. This chain's CDR3 is CASSRGTLGNQPQHF. The DNA for the CDR3 is TGTGCCAGCAGTCGCGGGACTCTAGGCAATCAGCCCCAGCATTTT.

This clonotype was detected many times. The gene calls are TRBV6-5 and TRBJ1-6, with D uncertain. The CDR3 loop spans 16 amino acids. Germline CDR1 MNHEY, CDR2 SVGAGI. V was pared by 2 bases and J by 9 bases, with 17 bases between. CDR3 region: CASSYRAGGGRSPLHF. For the CDR3, the DNA is TGTGCCAGCAGTTACCGCGCCGGTGGAGGCCGTTCACCCCTCCACTTT.

The gene calls are TRBV27 and TRBJ2-2; 9 bases are a match to TRBD2. CDR1 MNHEY and CDR2 SMNVEV come from the germline V gene (reference sequence). The V and J ends lost 8 bases and 6 bases, in that order; junction bases with no gene match: 1. This CDR3 region has 12 residues. The CDR3 DNA reads TGTGCCAGCGCGGGGGGGCCCGGGGAGCTGTTTTTT. This gives the protein CASAGGPGELFF.

This clonotype was found many times. V and J are TRBV6-2 or TRBV6-3 and TRBJ2-7, with D possibly TRBD1 on 6 matching bases. This CDR3 has 16 amino acids. Germline loops: CDR1 MNHEY, CDR2 SVGEGT. The ends were cut back, 4 bases at V and 4 bases at J, with 20 bases in the middle. Written as DNA, the CDR3 is TGTGCCAGCAGTTCTGCGACCCCGGGACACCAATACGAGCAGTACTTC. It yields the protein CASSSATPGHQYEQYF.

This clonotype has a count of ten or more. The chain employs TRBV7-3 and TRBJ2-3; TRBD2 matches at 12 bases. CDR1 and CDR2 from the germline V gene are SGHTA and FQGTGA. J was trimmed by 0 bases and V by 5 bases; bases with no gene match: 3. This CDR3 spans 16 amino acids. In DNA form, the CDR3 reads TGTGCCAGCAGCCCTGGGACTAGCGGGAGCACAGATACGCAGTATTTT. Its translation: CASSPGTSGSTDTQYF.

This clonotype has a count of ten or more. This chain connects TRBV7-2 to TRBJ2-7, with D uncertain. Trimming took 1 base from V and 2 from J, leaving 6 bases between them. The CDR3 runs to 13 residues. Germline values: CDR1 SGHTA, CDR2 FQGNSA. As DNA, the CDR3 is TGTGCCAGCAGCTTAGTGCAGACCTACGAGCAGTACTTC. As protein: CASSLVQTYEQYF.

With respect to this clonotype: One end of the junction does not line up with germline, which may come from a read error. The chain carries TRBV6-1 and TRBJ2-3, with D perhaps matching TRBD1 (5 bases). This CDR3 has 15 residues. The germline V gene has CDR1 MNHNS and CDR2 SASEGT. CDR3 bases: TGTGCCAGCAGTGAACTTGGGGCTTCCACAGATACGCAGTGTTTT. Protein: CASSELGASTDTQCF.

This clonotype has at least ten counts. The chain links TRBV11-2 to TRBJ2-7; D is uncertain. The CDR3 totals 14 residues. The germline V gene has CDR1 SGHAT and CDR2 FQNNGV. V was shortened by 10 bases and J by 3 bases, with 19 bases between the two germline ends. The CDR3 sequence: CATWALAPGYEQYF. In nucleotides, the CDR3 is TGTGCCACCTGGGCATTGGCACCCGGCTACGAGCAGTACTTC.

This clonotype was recorded a few times. The chain joins TRBV6-1 to TRBJ2-3, with 7 positions matching TRBD1. The CDR3 is 15 residues long. Per the germline V gene, CDR1 is MNHNS and CDR2 is SASEGT. Germline trimming cut 6 bases from V and 0 bases from J; bases unmatched to any gene: 6. The CDR3 region is CASRLGGFSTDTQYF. CDR3 sequence (DNA): TGTGCCAGCAGGCTAGGGGGCTTTAGCACAGATACGCAGTATTTT.

Of note for this clonotype: The CDR3 does not end in the conserved phenylalanine or tryptophan, so this is likely a read error. V usage is TRBV9 and J usage is TRBJ1-1; TRBD1 aligns across 10 bases. The CDR3 has 15 amino acids. J gave up 5 bases and V 3 bases, and 7 bases lay outside the gene matches. The germline gives CDR1 SGDLS, CDR2 YYNGEE. DNA of the CDR3: TGTGCCAGCAGCGCCGGGACAGGGGTATGGACTGAAGCTTTCCTT. Encoded protein: CASSAGTGVWTEAFL.

This clonotype occurred many times. The chain employs TRBV11-2 and TRBJ1-3; D is ambiguous. This CDR3 contains 14 residues. The ends were cut back, 5 bases at V and 0 bases at J, with 8 bases in the middle. CDR1 SGHAT and CDR2 FQNNGV come from the germline V gene. DNA of the CDR3: TGTGCCAGCAGCCCTATCAACTCTGGAAACACCATATATTTT. It encodes CASSPINSGNTIYF.

The rearrangement joins TRBV18 to TRBJ1-1, with D uncertain. Germline V gene data show CDR1 as KGHSH and CDR2 as LQKENI. Trimming pared 6 bases from V and 0 bases from J, leaving 17 bases between. The CDR3 extends over 16 amino acids. The CDR3 region is CASSPMGIGMNTEAFF. DNA for the CDR3: TGTGCCAGCTCGCCGATGGGGATCGGGATGAACACTGAAGCTTTCTTT.

This clonotype has just a few counts. Without the conserved terminal phenylalanine or tryptophan, this CDR3 likely stems from a read error. The chain carries TRBV9 and TRBJ2-5; D might be TRBD1 (5 bases). The V gene's germline CDR1 is SGDLS and CDR2 YYNGEE. The V end lost 4 bases, the J end lost 5 bases, and 12 bases lay between the germline ends. CDR3 length equals 13 residues. The CDR3 DNA follows: TGTGCCAGCAGCACACAGGCAATCGAGACCCAGTACCTC. Protein sequence: CASSTQAIETQYL.

V gene TRBV29-1 combines with J gene TRBJ2-5; 7 bases map to TRBD2. This CDR3 is built from 14 residues. The trim removed 6 bases at V and 1 base at J, leaving 8 bases unmatched. The V gene's germline CDR1 is SQVTM and CDR2 ANQGSEA. The DNA of the CDR3 is TGCAGCGTCACGGGACTAACGGGCCAAGAGACCCAGTACTTC. It specifies CSVTGLTGQETQYF.

This clonotype was observed many times. V is TRBV7-9 and J is TRBJ2-5; D remains ambiguous. The V and J ends lost 2 bases and 2 bases respectively, with 9 bases between them. Germline V gene data show CDR1 as SEHNR and CDR2 as FQNEAQ (reference sequence). The CDR3 totals 14 residues. The CDR3 DNA sequence: TGTGCCAGCAGCTTAAACGGATATCAAGAGACCCAGTACTTC. Protein: CASSLNGYQETQYF.

This clonotype was found many times. This chain connects TRBV27 to TRBJ1-2; TRBD1 might be the D (6 bases). Trimming stripped 5 bases from V and 3 bases from J, with 16 bases between. This CDR3 has 15 amino acids. CDR1 is MNHEY and CDR2 is SMNVEV in the germline V gene (reference sequence). CDR3 sequence reads: CASSPRTDPYYGYTF. The CDR3 DNA sequence: TGTGCCAGCAGTCCAAGGACAGATCCGTACTATGGCTACACCTTC.

This clonotype showed up many times. The chain has TRBV2 and TRBJ2-2; 7 positions match TRBD1. CDR1 and CDR2 (germline): SNHLY, FYNNEI. The CDR3 spans 16 residues. Trimming at V came to 4 bases and at J to 1 base, leaving 6 bases not matched to a gene. CDR3 region: CASSVEGGGNTGELFF. As DNA, the CDR3 is TGTGCCAGCAGTGTGGAAGGGGGCGGGAACACCGGGGAGCTGTTTTTT.

This clonotype was detected only a few times. The chain carries TRBV30 and TRBJ2-1; no reliable D call. Trimming removed 0 bases from V and 6 bases from J, with 6 bases in between. In germline, CDR1 is GTSNPN, CDR2 SVGIG (reference sequence). The CDR3 loop spans 12 amino acids. The CDR3, as DNA: TGTGCCTGGAGTGTACTAAGCAATGAGCAGTTCTTC. Protein product: CAWSVLSNEQFF.

The genes are TRBV20-1 and TRBJ2-1; 13 positions match TRBD2. Germline V CDR1 and CDR2: DFQATT, SNEGSKA (reference sequence). V shed 2 bases, J shed 3 bases, and the junction held 10 bases outside the gene matches. The CDR3 covers 18 residues. As DNA, the CDR3 is TGCAGTGCTAGAAGGGCGACTAGCGGGAGGTCCCTCTACAATGAGCAGTTCTTC. Translating it yields CSARRATSGRSLYNEQFF.

The chain is built from TRBV29-1 and TRBJ2-5; 8 bases are shared with TRBD1. The CDR3 spans 12 residues. The ends lost 7 bases at V and 3 bases at J; junction bases unmatched: 4. The germline gives CDR1 SQVTM, CDR2 ANQGSEA. The DNA of the CDR3 is TGCAGCGCTCGGGACAGGAAAGAGACCCAGTACTTC. This translates into CSARDRKETQYF.

This clonotype was seen ten or more times. The CDR3 region has the DNA TGTGCCAGCAGTTTTTCGGGGGGGACAGATACGCAGTATTTT. Its protein is CASSFSGGTDTQYF. The rearrangement links TRBV12-3 or TRBV12-4 to TRBJ2-3; 8 positions agree with TRBD2. CDR3 length: 14 residues. V was clipped by 3 bases and J by 3 bases; unmatched bases: 2.

This clonotype was seen once. A much bigger clone sits one base away, suggesting this may be a read error. The V gene is TRBV30, the J gene TRBJ1-4; D gene ambiguous. Per germline, CDR1 GTSNPN and CDR2 SVGIG (reference sequence). This CDR3 has 13 residues. V dropped 5 bases and J dropped 8 bases, with 15 bases sitting between them. CDR3: CAWWAPGGEKLFF. The CDR3 region has the DNA TGTGCCTGGTGGGCCCCGGGAGGCGAAAAACTGTTTTTT.